This T cell receptor beta chain is from a study of blood T cell repertoires in COVID-19. Study background: In each case, the material was cDNA or gDNA derived from T cells, B-cell-depleted T cells, or PBMCs.

This clone was detected ten times or more. Authors' processing steps: Amplification of reference gene primers provided the estimated nucleated cell counts. Repertoires were generated with immunoSEQ multiplex PCR, while TCRdb's copy carries only in-frame clones and drops some. That table furnishes V, J and clone size, whereas the DNA furnished D and trimming. The sample lists 250,000 or so clones, roughly 84% occurring once. V trimming: 6 bases; J trimming: 7 bases; junction bases outside the gene matches: 9. The germline gives CDR1 SQVTM, CDR2 ANQGSEA. CDR3 length: 13 amino acids. This TCR derives from a woman aged 40 to 49 who had recovered from COVID-19. The chain links TRBV29-1 to TRBJ1-1, with 9 nucleotides matching TRBD1. The material sequenced was peripheral blood. CDR3 residues: CSVPGTGSGEAFF. CDR3 nucleotide sequence: TGCAGCGTACCCGGGACAGGGTCCGGTGAAGCTTTCTTT.